This T cell receptor beta chain was retrieved from a study of cytomegalovirus exposure and HLA in healthy donors. V lost 3 bases and J lost 6, with 15 bases in between. The CDR3 spans 14 residues. The germline V gene has CDR1 SGHRS and CDR2 YFSETQ. On this clone: The antigen is unknown.

The PCR contained 60 Vbeta and 13 Jbeta primers. The authors' processing: An analysis that came later counted roughly 87 million unique TCR beta chains, roughly 11 million shared. The repertoire was sequenced with immunoSEQ multiplex PCR; TCRdb's copy has only in-frame clones and lacks some. V and J calls and clone size are copied from that table; D and trimming were computed from the DNA. The sample table sets out approximately 140,000 clones. General observations from the study: The study dropped some indistinguishable V segments, TRBV6-2 and TRBV6-3 among them. Previous analysis showed most TCR beta V segments were productive about 87% or about 30% of the time.

The sequencing input was PBMCs. The chain recombines TRBV5-1 with TRBJ1-1; tentatively, D is TRBD1 (6 bases). This clonotype was sampled from a woman aged 18 to 35 in good health and CMV-seronegative. The CDR3 region is CASSSTPGAAEAFF. The CDR3 DNA reads as TGCGCCAGCAGCTCAACACCAGGGGCGGCTGAAGCTTTCTTT.